The clone carrying this T cell receptor (beta chain) was counted a few times. As yet, its antigen is unknown. This record comes from a study of response to subunit inactivated influenza vaccine. TCRdb fed the RT-PCR reads into MiXCR, producing one record per CDR3 protein. The table includes over 400,000 distinct CDR3 sequences, approximately 13% detected once. Whole-study results and caveats: It was the authors' suggestion that each seasonal influenza vaccination recruits few new T cells.

This CDR3 has 15 residues. Germline lookup yields CDR1 SGHKS and CDR2 YYEKEE (reference sequence). V shed 0 bases and J shed 4 bases, with 10 bases lying between them. The chain couples TRBV5-5 to TRBJ2-2; the D is unclear. The receptor was derived from a man aged 45-65 years who received an inactivated influenza vaccine. Sequenced here: PBMCs from blood, sampled roughly 48 days after vaccination. The CDR3, as DNA: TGTGCCAGCAGCTTGGGGGCGCCGGGCACCGGGGAGCTGTTTTTT. Protein sequence: CASSLGAPGTGELFF.